The 2 T cell receptor beta chains in this list originate from one sample, sequenced in a study of glioma-infiltrating T cells after dendritic cell vaccination. The table came from immunoSEQ multiplex PCR; TCRdb's copy has only in-frame clones and leaves some out. The sample records tens of thousands of clones, approximately 81% being singletons. The specimen comprised blood, sampled before dendritic cell vaccination. The receptors originated from a human donor with glioblastoma.

The rearrangement uses TRBV18 and TRBJ1-5; TRBD1 matches at 7 bases. J gave up 7 bases and V 2 bases, and 14 bases lay outside the gene matches. CDR3 length: 17 residues. The germline V gene encodes CDR1 KGHSH and CDR2 LQKENI. The CDR3 here is CASSPTGVNPLYQPQHF. CDR3 DNA sequence: TGTGCCAGCTCACCAACAGGGGTGAATCCCCTATACCAGCCCCAGCATTTT.

The chain couples TRBV19 to TRBJ1-5, with 8 nucleotides matching TRBD1. Germline V gives CDR1 LNHDA, CDR2 SQIVND (reference sequence). The length of the CDR3 is 17 residues. With V trimmed by 3 bases and J by 8 bases, 15 bases remained unmatched. Written as DNA, the CDR3 is TGTGCCAGTAGTATCCAGAGTTACGGACAGGGCGGGGAGCCCCAGCATTTT. Protein sequence: CASSIQSYGQGGEPQHF.